This TCR beta chain comes out of a study of PD-L1 blockade in urothelial cancer. Study findings and constraints: More tumor-infiltrating T lymphocytes occurred in patients with durable benefit.

The sample holds a few counts of this clone. What it binds is not known. Here immunoSEQ multiplex PCR was the method, and the copy in TCRdb shows in-frame clones only, minus some. The profile shows tens of thousands of clones, about a third of them singletons. V shed 6 bases and J shed 2 bases, with 14 bases lying between them. CDR1 is MNHGY, CDR2 SAAAGT, per germline. This CDR3 spans 14 amino acids. Here the sequenced sample was tumor tissue, taken before atezolizumab (anti-PD-L1) treatment. The V call is TRBV6-8, the J call TRBJ2-7; tentative D call: TRBD1 (6 bases). The clonotype comes from a man between 60 and 75 years old with urothelial cancer. Here the CDR3 reads CASSPTGKPYEQYF. CDR3 in DNA: TGTGCCAGCAGCCCCACAGGGAAACCCTACGAGCAGTACTTC.